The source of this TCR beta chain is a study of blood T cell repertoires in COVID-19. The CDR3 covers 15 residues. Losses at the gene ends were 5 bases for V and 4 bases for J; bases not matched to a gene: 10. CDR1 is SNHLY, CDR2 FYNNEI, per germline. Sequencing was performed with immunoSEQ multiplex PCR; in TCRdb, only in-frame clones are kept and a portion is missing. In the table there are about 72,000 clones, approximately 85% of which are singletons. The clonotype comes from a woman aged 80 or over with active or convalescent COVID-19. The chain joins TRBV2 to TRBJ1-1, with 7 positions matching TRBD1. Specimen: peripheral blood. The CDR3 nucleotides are TGTGCCAGCAGTCCAGACCGACAGGGCGGCACTGAAGCTTTCTTT. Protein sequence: CASSPDRQGGTEAFF. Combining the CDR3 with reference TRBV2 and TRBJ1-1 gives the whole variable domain EPEVTQTPSHQVTQMGQEVILRCVPISNHLYFYWYRQILGQKVEFLVSFYNNEISEKSEIFDDQFSVERPDGSNFTLKIRSTKLEDSAMYFCASSPDRQGGTEAFFGQGTRLTVV.